These T cell receptor beta chains were read from a single sample in a study of blood T cells in healthy people across ages. MiXCR, applied by TCRdb to the 5' RACE reads, yields one record per CDR3 protein. The sample lists roughly 2 million distinct CDR3 sequences, around 50% seen once, with around 2.1% in the top ten. The specimen sequenced was blood. The receptors stem from a woman in her 40s in good health. Both conserved end residues are part of each CDR3. The D gene is left open where the match is weak. Some rows mark clone size as missing; the rest say once, few, many or name a class of expanded clone.

V	J	size	D	CDR3	DNA
TRBV20-1	TRBJ2-5	few	-	CSAPRDTQETQYF	TGCAGTGCCCCTAGGGACACCCAAGAGACCCAGTACTTC
TRBV20-1	TRBJ1-2	-	-	CSGGRLYGYTF	TGCAGTGGGGGGCGCCTCTATGGCTACACCTTC
TRBV20-1	TRBJ2-1	-	TRBD2	CSARSPTSGGLRHEQFF	TGCAGTGCTAGATCGCCGACTAGCGGGGGCCTGAGACATGAGCAGTTCTTC
TRBV12-3/TRBV12-4	TRBJ2-5	-	-	CAPGVGQGHGGRYF	TGTGCCCCAGGGGTAGGGCAGGGGCACGGAGGAAGGTACTTC
TRBV29-1	TRBJ2-3	few	-	CSVVALTQYF	TGCAGCGTTGTCGCTTTAACGCAGTATTTT
TRBV5-1	TRBJ2-7	-	-	CASSGHQDAEQYF	TGCGCCAGCAGCGGGCATCAGGATGCCGAGCAGTACTTC
TRBV4-1	TRBJ2-5	few	-	CASSQLELRETQYF	TGCGCCAGCAGCCAGTTGGAGTTGCGGGAGACCCAGTACTTC
TRBV5-1	TRBJ2-5	-	-	CASHAGLSQETQYF	TGCGCCAGCCACGCCGGACTATCACAAGAGACCCAGTACTTC
TRBV13	TRBJ2-2	-	-	CASSPPGGATGELFF	TGTGCCAGCAGCCCCCCTGGGGGGGCCACCGGGGAGCTGTTTTTT
TRBV5-1	TRBJ2-1	few	-	CASSVGHLTNEQFF	TGCGCCAGCAGCGTTGGACACCTGACCAATGAGCAGTTCTTC
TRBV20-1	TRBJ2-5	-	TRBD2	CSAGRLAGPQETQYF	TGCAGTGCTGGAAGACTAGCGGGGCCCCAAGAGACCCAGTACTTC
TRBV3-1	TRBJ2-6	-	-	CASSRPGGGLFSAANVLTF	TGTGCCAGCAGCCGTCCGGGCGGGGGCCTTTTCTCTGCGGCCAACGTCCTGACTTTC
TRBV12-3/TRBV12-4	TRBJ2-1	-	TRBD2	CASSLPSGGSGRSYNEQFF	TGTGCCAGCAGTTTACCTAGCGGGGGGTCGGGTCGGTCCTACAATGAGCAGTTCTTC
TRBV9	TRBJ2-1	-	-	CASSTPRDGGTMERFF	TGTGCCAGCAGCACCCCGCGGGACGGGGGTACAATGGAGCGGTTCTTC
TRBV27	TRBJ2-3	-	-	CASSFGGPRVSDTQYF	TGTGCCAGCAGTTTTGGGGGTCCCCGGGTTTCAGATACGCAGTATTTT
TRBV20-1	TRBJ2-7	few	-	CSARPQGRGYEQYF	TGCAGTGCTAGACCCCAGGGACGGGGGTACGAGCAGTACTTC
TRBV20-1	TRBJ2-7	many	TRBD2	CSARAQSSGGFSYEQYF	TGCAGTGCTAGAGCACAGAGTAGCGGGGGGTTCTCCTACGAGCAGTACTTC
TRBV5-1	TRBJ1-5	-	-	CASSLNRGGSNQPQHF	TGCGCCAGCAGCTTGAATAGAGGGGGAAGCAATCAGCCCCAGCATTTT
TRBV5-1	TRBJ1-1	-	-	CASSSGPTGMNTEAFF	TGCGCCAGCAGCTCGGGCCCCACAGGGATGAACACTGAAGCTTTCTTT
TRBV19	TRBJ2-1	-	-	CASSFPSYQGNEQFF	TGTGCCAGTAGCTTTCCGTCCTACCAGGGGAATGAGCAGTTCTTC
TRBV7-2	TRBJ1-2	-	-	CASSPTGLYGYTF	TGTGCCAGCAGCCCGACAGGCCTCTATGGCTACACCTTC
TRBV14	TRBJ2-7	many	-	CASSPVRVGAEEQYF	TGTGCCAGCAGCCCCGTCAGGGTTGGCGCGGAAGAGCAGTACTTC
TRBV12-3/TRBV12-4	TRBJ2-5	-	TRBD2	CASSTSGGAQTQYF	TGTGCCAGCAGTACTAGCGGGGGGGCCCAGACCCAGTACTTC
TRBV7-9	TRBJ2-7	-	TRBD1	CASSSRTGAEQYF	TGTGCCAGCAGCTCCCGGACAGGGGCCGAGCAGTACTTC
TRBV20-1	TRBJ1-6	-	TRBD1	CSARKRGPGGSPLHF	TGCAGTGCTAGGAAAAGGGGGCCTGGGGGGTCACCCCTCCACTTT
TRBV5-1	TRBJ2-3	-	-	CASSLAGVTPDTQYF	TGCGCCAGCAGCTTGGCGGGGGTTACACCAGATACGCAGTATTTT
TRBV10-3	TRBJ1-2	-	-	CAISEGAESNYGYTF	TGTGCCATCAGTGAGGGGGCAGAATCAAACTATGGCTACACCTTC
TRBV7-2	TRBJ1-2	once	-	CASSVYQANYGYTF	TGTGCCAGCAGCGTATACCAGGCGAACTATGGCTACACCTTC
TRBV27	TRBJ2-7	-	-	CASSRRAGLLEQYF	TGTGCCAGCAGTCGAAGGGCAGGGCTCCTCGAGCAGTACTTC
TRBV20-1	TRBJ1-5	-	-	CSARGGRGQPQHF	TGCAGTGCTAGGGGGGGGAGGGGACAGCCCCAGCATTTT
TRBV2	TRBJ2-5	few	TRBD1	CASNSRDREVETQYF	TGTGCCAGCAATAGCCGGGACAGGGAGGTGGAGACCCAGTACTTC
TRBV14	TRBJ2-5	-	-	CASSQGTAKETQYF	TGTGCCAGCAGCCAAGGGACAGCTAAAGAGACCCAGTACTTC
TRBV5-5	TRBJ2-5	few	-	CASSLITTVQETQYF	TGTGCCAGCAGCTTGATTACGACAGTTCAAGAGACCCAGTACTTC
TRBV5-1	TRBJ2-1	few	TRBD1	CASRDRGRYYNEQFF	TGCGCCAGCAGGGACAGGGGACGTTACTACAATGAGCAGTTCTTC
TRBV5-1	TRBJ2-5	-	-	CAGSLRGLQETQYF	TGCGCCGGCAGCTTGAGGGGTTTACAAGAGACCCAGTACTTC
TRBV6-5	TRBJ2-1	few	TRBD2	CASSYGGGARNEQFF	TGTGCCAGCAGTTATGGCGGGGGGGCTCGGAATGAGCAGTTCTTC
TRBV15	TRBJ2-7	few	TRBD2	CATSRDRGDEQYF	TGTGCCACCAGCAGAGATCGGGGGGACGAGCAGTACTTC
TRBV7-2	TRBJ2-7	once	TRBD2	CASSSPGLAAYNEQYF	TGTGCCAGCAGCTCCCCGGGACTAGCCGCCTACAATGAGCAGTACTTC
TRBV27	TRBJ2-1	few	-	CASSFDVGNEQFF	TGTGCCAGCAGTTTCGACGTAGGCAATGAGCAGTTCTTC
TRBV4-3	TRBJ2-1	-	-	CASSPSYRGPGPYNKQFF	TGCGCCAGCAGCCCCAGTTACCGGGGGCCGGGGCCTTACAATAAGCAGTTCTTC
TRBV6-5	TRBJ2-4	-	-	CASSSPGFFENIQYF	TGTGCCAGCAGTTCCCCGGGGTTCTTCGAAAACATTCAGTACTTC
TRBV5-5	TRBJ1-1	few	-	CASSLDRDPRGAFF	TGTGCCAGCAGCTTAGACCGGGACCCACGGGGTGCTTTCTTT
TRBV6-2/TRBV6-3	TRBJ2-5	-	TRBD1	CASSYSIDRGLTTQETQYF	TGTGCCAGCAGTTACTCGATCGACAGGGGATTGACGACCCAAGAGACCCAGTACTTC
TRBV24-1	TRBJ1-2	few	-	CATSDSNDRGYTF	TGTGCCACCAGTGATTCAAATGACCGGGGCTACACCTTC
TRBV6-5	TRBJ1-2	few	TRBD1	CASSFGTGRDYGYTF	TGTGCCAGCAGCTTTGGGACAGGGCGAGACTATGGCTACACCTTC
TRBV20-1	TRBJ2-5	few	-	CSGRSQETQYF	TGCAGTGGACGGTCTCAAGAGACCCAGTACTTC
TRBV24-1	TRBJ2-1	many	TRBD1	CATSDRDRAYNEQFF	TGTGCCACCAGTGATCGGGACAGGGCTTACAATGAGCAGTTCTTC
TRBV7-9	TRBJ2-1	-	-	CASSEVWAPEQFF	TGTGCCAGCAGCGAGGTCTGGGCGCCAGAGCAGTTCTTC
TRBV14	TRBJ1-2	-	TRBD1	CASGQAGGLARGYTF	TGTGCCAGCGGCCAAGCAGGGGGACTGGCGAGAGGCTACACCTTC
TRBV29-1	TRBJ2-5	-	-	CSVGLKGETQYF	TGCAGCGTTGGCCTCAAAGGGGAGACCCAGTACTTC
TRBV20-1	TRBJ2-7	few	-	CSARDWSRGVDEQYF	TGCAGTGCTAGAGATTGGTCCCGGGGAGTTGACGAGCAGTACTTC
TRBV9	TRBJ2-3	-	TRBD2	CASSVGYAGGDTQYF	TGTGCCAGCAGCGTAGGCTATGCGGGGGGGGATACGCAGTATTTT
TRBV5-1	TRBJ2-1	-	TRBD1	CASSVGQGTNEQFF	TGCGCCAGCAGCGTTGGACAGGGCACGAATGAGCAGTTCTTC
TRBV20-1	TRBJ2-7	-	-	CSARDPGGGVYEQYF	TGCAGTGCTAGAGATCCAGGGGGGGGGGTGTACGAGCAGTACTTC
TRBV21-1	TRBJ2-1	-	-	CASSKDDFYNEQFF	TGTGCCAGCAGCAAGGACGACTTCTACAATGAGCAGTTCTTC
TRBV7-2	TRBJ2-1	-	TRBD2	CASSVGLALYNEQFF	TGTGCCAGCAGCGTGGGACTAGCGCTTTACAATGAGCAGTTCTTC
TRBV20-1	TRBJ1-6	few	-	CSAKVAQGNSPLHF	TGCAGTGCTAAGGTCGCGCAGGGTAATTCACCCCTCCACTTT
TRBV7-2	TRBJ1-3	-	-	CASSLANENTIYF	TGTGCCAGCAGCTTAGCGAACGAAAACACCATATATTTT
TRBV5-1	TRBJ2-3	few	-	CASSLERPTASTDTQYF	TGCGCCAGCAGCTTGGAGAGGCCCACCGCTAGCACAGATACGCAGTATTTT
TRBV20-1	TRBJ1-2	-	-	CSAPSNVYGYTF	TGCAGTGCTCCCAGCAATGTCTATGGCTACACCTTC